The subject of this entry is one T cell receptor beta chain. Its matching antigen is unknown. This specimen comes from a study of T-cell memory formation after mild COVID-19. The V and J ends lost 9 bases and 2 bases respectively, with 12 bases between them. There are 12 residues in the CDR3. Germline V gives CDR1 SGDLS, CDR2 YYNGEE. TCRdb re-derived calls from the 5' RACE reads in MiXCR, one entry per CDR3 protein. The data hold some 160,000 distinct CDR3 sequences, with roughly 28% observed a single time. General study results and limits: Among clones contracting day 15 to 85, CD4/CD8 was balanced, whereas later expanders leaned CD4+. Clonal second-wave expansions that peaked on day 37 had unconfirmed SARS-CoV-2 specificity.

The sample taken for sequencing was PBMCs or a T cell subset sorted from them (not recorded which). The sequence was obtained from an adult woman who had mild COVID-19 (a few samples of this study predate the infection). Cell type and time point are not known. The chain joins TRBV9 to TRBJ2-7; D is unclear. The DNA for the CDR3 is TGTGCCATCCTAGAAAGGGCCTACGAGCAGTACTTC. This encodes CAILERAYEQYF.